This entry is about one T cell receptor beta chain. Its matching antigen is unknown. For the second PCR, which ran for about 7 to 12 cycles, a sample-barcoded 5' primer and a J-beta primer mix were used. Samples each returned at least 3 million CDR3-containing paired-end reads. Each CDR3 protein gets one entry after TCRdb re-called the 5' RACE reads with MiXCR. The sample yields 850,000 to 1,300,000 distinct CDR3 sequences, 45% seen once. This sample was taken from a study of blood T cells in healthy people across ages. The study's findings and limits: It was held that the diversity estimates obtained from one million T cells were underestimates. In older individuals, TCR beta diversity per million T cells was lower, falling roughly linearly with age. A conclusive naive versus antigen-experienced comparison was prevented by the unsorted PBMCs.

There are 13 residues in the CDR3. V was cut by 5 bases and J by 8 bases, with 12 bases left in between. Germline V gene lookup returns CDR1 MRHNA and CDR2 SNTAGT. Material for sequencing was blood. This TCR derives from an older woman in good health. The V and J genes are TRBV6-4 and TRBJ1-4, with D unresolved. In DNA form, the CDR3 reads TGTGCCAGCAGTTCACAGAGAGGGGAAAAACTGTTTTTT. Its translation is CASSSQRGEKLFF.